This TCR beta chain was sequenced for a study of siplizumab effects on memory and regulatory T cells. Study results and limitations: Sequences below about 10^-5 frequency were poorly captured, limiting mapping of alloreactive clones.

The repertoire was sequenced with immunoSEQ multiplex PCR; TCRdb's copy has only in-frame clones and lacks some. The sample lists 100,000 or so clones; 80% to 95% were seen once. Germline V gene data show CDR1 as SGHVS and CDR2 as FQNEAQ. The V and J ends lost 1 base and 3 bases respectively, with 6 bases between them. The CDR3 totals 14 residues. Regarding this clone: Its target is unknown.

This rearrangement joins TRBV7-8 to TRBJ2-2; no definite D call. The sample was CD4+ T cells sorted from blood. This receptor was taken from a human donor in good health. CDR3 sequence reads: CASSLVEDTGELFF. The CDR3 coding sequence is TGTGCCAGCAGCTTAGTTGAGGACACCGGGGAGCTGTTTTTT.